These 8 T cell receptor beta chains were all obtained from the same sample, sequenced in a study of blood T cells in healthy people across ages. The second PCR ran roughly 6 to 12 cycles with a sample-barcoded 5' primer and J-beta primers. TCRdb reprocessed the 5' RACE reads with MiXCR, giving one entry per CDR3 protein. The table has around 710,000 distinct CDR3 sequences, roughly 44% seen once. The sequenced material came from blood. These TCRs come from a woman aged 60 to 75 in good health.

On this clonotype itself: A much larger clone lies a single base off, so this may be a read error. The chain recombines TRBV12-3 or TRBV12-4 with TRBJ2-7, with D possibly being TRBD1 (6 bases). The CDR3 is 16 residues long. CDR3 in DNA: TGTGTCAGCAACCCAGGGGCCCTCGGTAGGGGCTACGAGCAGTACTTC. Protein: CVSNPGALGRGYEQYF.

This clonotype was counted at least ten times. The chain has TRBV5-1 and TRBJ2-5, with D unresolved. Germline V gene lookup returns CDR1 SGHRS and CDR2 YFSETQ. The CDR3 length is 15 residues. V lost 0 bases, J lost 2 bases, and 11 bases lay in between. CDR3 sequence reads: CASSLASTVQETQYF. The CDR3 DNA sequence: TGCGCCAGCAGCTTGGCCTCTACAGTACAAGAGACCCAGTACTTC.

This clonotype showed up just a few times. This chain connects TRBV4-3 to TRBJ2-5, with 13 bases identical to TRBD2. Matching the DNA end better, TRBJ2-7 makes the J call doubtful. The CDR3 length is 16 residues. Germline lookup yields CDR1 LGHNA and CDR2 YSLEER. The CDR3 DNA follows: TGCGCCAGCAGCCGGCTCGGACTAGCGGGAGATCCCGAGCAGTACTTC. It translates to CASSRLGLAGDPEQYF.

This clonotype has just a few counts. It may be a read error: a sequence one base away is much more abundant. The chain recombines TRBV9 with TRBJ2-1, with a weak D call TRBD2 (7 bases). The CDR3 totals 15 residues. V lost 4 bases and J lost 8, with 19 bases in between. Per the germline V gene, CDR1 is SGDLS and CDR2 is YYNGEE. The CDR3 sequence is CASSSLVGGLDEQFF. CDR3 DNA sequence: TGTGCCAGCAGCTCACTAGTGGGGGGGCTGGATGAGCAGTTCTTC. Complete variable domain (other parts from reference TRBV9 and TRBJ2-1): DSGVTQTPKHLITATGQRVTLRCSPRSGDLSVYWYQQSLDQGLQFLIQYYNGEERAKGNILERFSAQQFPDLHSELNLSSLELGDSALYFCASSSLVGGLDEQFFGPGTRLTVL.

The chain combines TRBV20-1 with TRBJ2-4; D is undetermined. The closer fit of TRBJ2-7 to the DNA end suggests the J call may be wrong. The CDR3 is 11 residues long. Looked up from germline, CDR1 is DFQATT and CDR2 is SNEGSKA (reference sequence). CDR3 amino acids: CSAIPAYEQYF. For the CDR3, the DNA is TGCAGTGCTATTCCTGCCTACGAGCAGTACTTC.

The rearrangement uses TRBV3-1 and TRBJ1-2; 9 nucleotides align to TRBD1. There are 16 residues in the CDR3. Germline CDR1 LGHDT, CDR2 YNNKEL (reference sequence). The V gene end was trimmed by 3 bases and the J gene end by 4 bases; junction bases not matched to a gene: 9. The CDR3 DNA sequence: TGTGCCAGCAGCCAGTTCACGGGACAGGGTGGCTATGGCTACACCTTC. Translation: CASSQFTGQGGYGYTF.

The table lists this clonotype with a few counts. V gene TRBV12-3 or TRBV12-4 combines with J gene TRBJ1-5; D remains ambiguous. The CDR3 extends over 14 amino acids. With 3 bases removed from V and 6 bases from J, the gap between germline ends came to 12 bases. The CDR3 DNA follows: TGTGCCAGCAGTTTTCCCCGGGGTGGTCAGCCCCAGCATTTT. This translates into CASSFPRGGQPQHF.

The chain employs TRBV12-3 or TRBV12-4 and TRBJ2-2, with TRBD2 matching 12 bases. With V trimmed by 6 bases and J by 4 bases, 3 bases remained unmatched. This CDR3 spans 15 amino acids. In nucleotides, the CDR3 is TGTGCCAGCAGGGAGACTAGCGGGAGCACCGGGGAGCTGTTTTTT. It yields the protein CASRETSGSTGELFF.